The sequence of this TCR beta chain was determined in a study of blood T cell repertoires in COVID-19. Clones were sequenced by immunoSEQ multiplex PCR, and TCRdb holds only the in-frame ones, with some missing. The data show approximately 50,000 clones, with approximately 85% seen just once and less than 6.5% held by the top ten. V dropped 2 bases and J dropped 2; count of bases not matched to a gene: 13. CDR1 SGHRS and CDR2 YFSETQ come from the germline V gene. The CDR3 sequence is 18 residues long. Material for sequencing was peripheral blood. This TCR came from a man in his sixties with acute or convalescent COVID-19. The rearrangement uses TRBV5-1 and TRBJ2-3; 8 bases are shared with TRBD1. The CDR3 region has the DNA TGCGCCAGCAGCTTACAACCCCTCCGGACAGGGTACACAGATACGCAGTATTTT. It yields the protein CASSLQPLRTGYTDTQYF.